These 10 T cell receptor beta chains came from one sample sequenced in a study of blood T cell repertoires in COVID-19. Data came from immunoSEQ multiplex PCR; TCRdb stores just in-frame clones and leaves some out. The sample has roughly 200,000 clones, approximately 90% seen once. The sequenced sample was PBMCs or T cells enriched from blood (not recorded which). The receptor source for this set is a man younger than 35 with acute COVID-19.

This chain connects TRBV6-2 or TRBV6-3 to TRBJ2-7, with 9 bases lining up with TRBD2. J lost 6 bases, V lost 2 bases, and 8 bases had no gene match. The CDR3 is 15 amino acids. Per germline, CDR1 MNHEY and CDR2 SVGEGT. The CDR3 sequence: CASSYGGSGSSEQYF. The CDR3 nucleotides are TGTGCCAGCAGTTACGGTGGTAGCGGGAGCTCCGAGCAGTACTTC.

The chain joins TRBV5-1 to TRBJ2-1, with a tentative D call TRBD1 (5 bases). CDR3 length: 15 residues. Germline V CDR1 and CDR2: SGHRS, YFSETQ. V was trimmed by 4 bases and J by 1 base, leaving 12 bases between them. Written as DNA, the CDR3 is TGCGCCAGCAGCCAGGGCTTAATATCCTACAATGAGCAGTTCTTC. This gives the protein CASSQGLISYNEQFF.

CDR3 DNA: TGTGCCAGCTCGTCGGACAGAGGAGGAGAAAAACTGTTTTTT. As protein: CASSSDRGGEKLFF. This rearrangement joins TRBV18 to TRBJ1-4; a weak D match, TRBD1 (6 bases). CDR1 is KGHSH, CDR2 LQKENI, per germline. Between the trimmed V and J ends, which lost 6 bases and 8 bases, there was a span of 16 bases. This CDR3 region has 14 residues. The variable domain in full, completed from reference TRBV18 and TRBJ1-4, reads NAGVMQNPRHLVRRRGQEARLRCSPMKGHSHVYWYRQLPEEGLKFMVYLQKENIIDESGMPKERFSAEFPKEGPSILRIQQVVRGDSAAYFCASSSDRGGEKLFFGSGTQLSVL.

The V gene is TRBV19, the J gene TRBJ2-5, with D possibly matching TRBD1 (5 bases). Trimming took off 1 base at V and 1 base at J, with 13 bases between the two ends. This CDR3 region has 16 residues. CDR1 is LNHDA, CDR2 SQIVND, per germline (reference sequence). CDR3 DNA sequence: TGTGCCAGTAGTATAGGGGAATGGGGCACCCAAGAGACCCAGTACTTC. It specifies CASSIGEWGTQETQYF.

This clone was seen only once. The chain uses TRBV27 and TRBJ1-6, with D hard to call. This CDR3 is built from 12 residues. Trimming pared 6 bases from V and 9 bases from J, leaving 9 bases between. The germline V gene has CDR1 MNHEY and CDR2 SMNVEV (reference sequence). The CDR3: CASRNSGSPLHF. In DNA form, the CDR3 reads TGTGCCAGCAGAAATTCGGGTTCACCCCTCCACTTT.

This sequence joins TRBV6-5 and TRBJ1-6, with TRBD1 matching over 9 bases. The V gene end was trimmed by 8 bases and the J gene end by 4 bases; junction bases not matched to a gene: 6. The germline V gene encodes CDR1 MNHEY and CDR2 SVGAGI. This CDR3 is 15 amino acids long. CDR3 region: CASGRDRDYNSPLHF. The CDR3 nucleotides are TGTGCCAGCGGCCGGGACAGGGATTATAATTCACCCCTCCACTTT.

The J gene is TRBJ1-1, the V gene TRBV7-9, with D possibly matching TRBD1 (6 bases). Trimming left V 1 base short and J 0 bases short, with 9 bases between. Germline V gene data show CDR1 as SEHNR and CDR2 as FQNEAQ (reference sequence). The CDR3 is 15 residues long. The CDR3 DNA reads as TGTGCCAGCAGCTTAGTGGCAGGGGTGAACACTGAAGCTTTCTTT. Its protein product is CASSLVAGVNTEAFF.

V gene TRBV18 combines with J gene TRBJ2-3, with TRBD2 matching 7 bases. The V segment lost 0 bases and the J segment 2 bases; nucleotides outside the gene matches: 8. CDR3 length: 17 residues. CDR1 and CDR2 (germline): KGHSH, LQKENI. DNA of the CDR3: TGTGCCAGCTCACCACCGAGTCCCGGACTAGACACAGATACGCAGTATTTT. Translating gives CASSPPSPGLDTDTQYF.

J is TRBJ1-1 and V is TRBV7-9, with 8 bases identical to TRBD1. The CDR3 consists of 15 residues. V dropped 8 bases and J dropped 0; count of bases not matched to a gene: 8. Germline assignment: CDR1 SEHNR and CDR2 FQNEAQ (reference sequence). The CDR3 reads CASVVGDRLNTEAFF. The CDR3, as DNA: TGTGCCAGCGTTGTTGGGGACAGGCTGAACACTGAAGCTTTCTTT.

J is TRBJ2-1 and V is TRBV4-1, with 12 bases lining up with TRBD2. V dropped 3 bases and J dropped 5; count of bases not matched to a gene: 5. The CDR3 has 16 residues. Germline V gene data show CDR1 as MGHRA and CDR2 as YSYEKL. The CDR3 bases are TGCGCCAGCAGCCACCTACTAGCGGGAGGTAACAATGAGCAGTTCTTC. Residues: CASSHLLAGGNNEQFF.